This T cell receptor beta chain was captured by sequencing in a study of blood T cell repertoires in COVID-19. Looking at the study overall: COVID-19 samples from acute and convalescent phases originated in the United States, Italy and Spain.

Worth noting for this clone: In the same sample, other DNA sequences code for this CDR3.

CDR1 and CDR2 (germline): SGHRS, YFSETQ. Trimming pared 0 bases from V and 3 bases from J, leaving 6 bases between. This CDR3 is 13 amino acids long. Here immunoSEQ multiplex PCR was the method, and the copy in TCRdb shows in-frame clones only, minus some. The sample consists of about 250,000 clones, about 85% of them appearing once. The chain couples TRBV5-1 to TRBJ1-1; D perhaps matches TRBD1 (5 bases). The sequencing input was peripheral blood. The receptor comes from a man aged 18-30 years with active or convalescent COVID-19. As DNA, the CDR3 is TGCGCCAGCAGCTTGGTGACAGACACTGAAGCTTTCTTT. Residues: CASSLVTDTEAFF.